Listed here are 9 T cell receptor beta chains from one sample, sequenced in a study of identical twins. In TCRdb, the 5' RACE reads were re-called with MiXCR into one record per CDR3 protein. This table holds roughly 770,000 distinct CDR3 sequences, over 15% found once. This sample also appeared in a second study, on T cells expressing NK-cell markers.

Sequenced input: PBMCs. The receptors shown here come from a woman between 18 and 30 years old in good health.

The gene calls are TRBV4-3 and TRBJ2-7; the match to TRBD2 covers 9 bases. V lost 2 bases and J lost 1; bases outside the gene matches: 3. Germline values: CDR1 LGHNA, CDR2 YSLEER. This CDR3 is 15 amino acids long. CDR3 region: CASSQSTSGSYEQYF. In DNA, the CDR3 is TGCGCCAGCAGCCAATCGACTAGCGGTTCCTACGAGCAGTACTTC.

In its sample, this clonotype was seen a few times. V usage is TRBV30 and J usage is TRBJ1-2; 8 bases agree with TRBD1. CDR1 GTSNPN and CDR2 SVGIG come from the germline V gene (reference sequence). The CDR3 is 13 amino acids. V shed 0 bases and J 4 bases; nucleotides not matched to a gene: 1. The CDR3 DNA is TGTGCCTGGAGTGTACAGGGGGGCTATGGCTACACCTTC. Protein product: CAWSVQGGYGYTF.

In this sample, this clonotype turned up a few times. The rearrangement uses TRBV7-9 and TRBJ2-3; D ambiguous. Trimming took off 3 bases at V and 4 bases at J, with 8 bases between the two ends. CDR3 length: 13 amino acids. Germline V gene lookup returns CDR1 SEHNR and CDR2 FQNEAQ (reference sequence). For the CDR3, the DNA is TGTGCCAGCAGCTTTACGACGGCAGATACGCAGTATTTT. Amino acid sequence: CASSFTTADTQYF.

This sequence joins TRBV21-1 and TRBJ2-5; the DNA was not used to check the table's D call, TRBD2. TRBV21-1 is a listed pseudogene. This CDR3 spans 22 amino acids. CDR3 in amino acids: CASSKGPKIGLPVRRTIRTQYF. For the CDR3, the DNA is TGTGCCAGCAGCAAAGGGCCTAAGATTGGCCTCCCCGTGCGGCGGACGATAAGGACCCAGTACTTC.

V and J are TRBV5-1 and TRBJ2-7, with 7 bases identical to TRBD1. This CDR3 region has 13 residues. The V and J ends lost 3 bases and 7 bases, in that order; junction bases with no gene match: 7. From germline, CDR1 is SGHRS and CDR2 YFSETQ. CDR3 DNA: TGCGCCAGCAGCTCGTCAACAGGGGAAGAGCAGTACTTC. This codes for CASSSSTGEEQYF.

The genes are TRBV9 and TRBJ2-1, with TRBD1 identical over 7 bases. Trimming cost V 3 bases and J 12 bases; bases outside gene matches: 3. Per the germline V gene, CDR1 is SGDLS and CDR2 is YYNGEE. This CDR3 is built from 11 residues. CDR3: CASSDRQGQFF. Written as DNA, the CDR3 is TGTGCCAGCAGCGACCGACAGGGGCAGTTCTTC. Drawing the rest from reference TRBV9 and TRBJ2-1, the complete variable domain is DSGVTQTPKHLITATGQRVTLRCSPRSGDLSVYWYQQSLDQGLQFLIQYYNGEERAKGNILERFSAQQFPDLHSELNLSSLELGDSALYFCASSDRQGQFFGPGTRLTVL.

The genes are TRBV24-1 and TRBJ2-1; 11 bases agree with TRBD1. CDR3 length equals 17 residues. The germline CDR1 and CDR2 sequences are KGHDR and SFDVKD. The ends lost 9 bases at V and 0 bases at J; junction bases unmatched: 9. CDR3 amino acids: CATSSGQGAGSYNEQFF. Written as DNA, the CDR3 is TGTGCCACCTCCTCTGGACAGGGGGCCGGCTCCTACAATGAGCAGTTCTTC.

This clonotype showed up just a few times. This chain uses TRBV5-1 with TRBJ2-1; 9 nucleotides match TRBD1. The CDR3 covers 15 residues. J lost 8 bases, V lost 4 bases, and 10 bases had no gene match. Germline CDR1 is SGHRS and CDR2 is YFSETQ. The CDR3 is CASSPTGQGDDEQFF. The CDR3, as DNA: TGCGCCAGCAGCCCGACGGGACAGGGTGACGATGAGCAGTTCTTC.

A few counts support this clonotype. The chain links TRBV20-1 to TRBJ2-1, with D tentatively TRBD1 or TRBD2 (5 bases each). CDR1 and CDR2 from the germline V gene are DFQATT and SNEGSKA (reference sequence). The CDR3 extends over 14 amino acids. V lost 6 bases and J lost 8, with 20 bases in between. CDR3 sequence (DNA): TGCAGTGCCTTGGGGCTAGCCTCGACGGATGAGCAGTTCTTC. Protein: CSALGLASTDEQFF.